The TCR beta chain under discussion was sequenced for a study of cytomegalovirus exposure and HLA in healthy donors (dated by TCRdb to 2016 to 2017). Context from the whole study: According to a later analysis, one platform produced both the 100 to 150 validation repertoires and the 666 repertoires of the first cohort. To predict cytomegalovirus infection status, the study brought together high-throughput TCR immunosequencing, statistical association of individual TCRs with disease status, and machine learning. The aim of the study was to test whether cataloging public T cell receptors could identify signatures of past pathogen exposure. Along with the roughly 670-subject first cohort, a separate validation cohort of over a hundred different subjects was used.

The library was built by means of the immunoSEQ multiplex PCR assay. In the source study's methods: A statistical classification framework was built for diagnosing cytomegalovirus status from the catalog of TCR beta chain sequences. TCRdb limited this immuneACCESS table to in-frame rearrangements with V and J called. A share of clones is missing; checked studies link under half to unresolved V genes, and the rest is unexplained. For V, J and clone size, that table is used; D and trimming come from the DNA. A total of about 140,000 clones appear in this sample, about 91% of them only once. 7.9% of the sample lies in the top ten. V sheds 5 bases and J sheds 1 base, leaving 8 bases between their ends. According to the germline V gene, CDR1 reads SGHTA and CDR2 reads FQGTGA. Including cysteine and phenylalanine, the CDR3 has 13 amino acids. Only CDR3 DNA is held: 39 bases, read in frame from base 1. Broader findings and caveats from the paper: In vitro tests confirmed that three of the cytomegalovirus-associated TCR beta chains recognize cytomegalovirus antigens. Subsequent analysis determined that TCRs grouped into clusters in the first cohort also showed a tendency toward co-occurrence across the roughly 110 validation repertoires, and 85% to 95% of cluster scores exceeded 0. Most TCR sequences were observed very rarely across donors, whereas some public TCRs were present in many individuals. In the study, about 150 TCR beta chains were listed as associated with cytomegalovirus. The authors suggested that the approach could potentially be generalized to other disease states and immunological phenotypes. In both the original and validation cohorts, the classifier was reported to diagnose cytomegalovirus status with high specificity and sensitivity. The validation cohort had no HLA typing available for a later analysis, so co-occurrence within that cohort was assessed over all 120 or so repertoires.

Points on this clone: Its antigen remains undetermined. Base qualities are missing; no much larger clone stands one base away.

The donors belonged to the validation cohort of around 110 subjects, which was separate from the roughly 700-subject first cohort. The sample comprised PBMCs. The chain is made from TRBV7-3 and TRBJ1-1, with the D gene call left open. The clonotype originates from a woman between 18 and 30 years old in good health and CMV-seropositive. CDR3 region: CASSHGSNTEAFF. The bases are TGTGCCAGCAGCCACGGGTCGAACACTGAAGCTTTCTTT.